Sequencing of this T cell receptor (beta chain) was carried out in a study of CXCR3-negative and CXCR3-positive naive CD8 T cells (dated by TCRdb to the late 2010s). General notes on the study: In total, approximately 140 million TRB reads were obtained, or roughly 1.5 +/- 0.3 million reads per library. Data from 11 donors, pooled across two independent experiments, went into the diversity and physicochemical repertoire analyses. For the TRBV-TRBJ cluster analysis, the naive subsets came from roughly 5 donors, while the memory cells came from 3 donors.

Here is what the overall study found, with its caveats: Compared with CXCR3-negative naive cells, CXCR3-positive naive cells had TRB CDR3s with higher hydrophobicity (lower Kidera factor 4), lower energy, and higher strength and volume indices. Within the same donor, TRBV-TRBJ usage looked similar between naive CXCR3-negative and CXCR3-positive cells, but memory cells had distinct patterns. Comparably high repertoire diversity was found in both naive subsets, whereas much lower repertoire diversity was found in memory CD8+ T cells. CXCR3 expression partially decreased after cryopreservation, so most assays used freshly isolated PBMCs. Surface CD5, linked to self-reactivity in mice, was comparable between naive subsets; TCR interaction strength was therefore also inferred from TRB CDR3 physicochemical properties.

Each CD8+ T cell subset was flow-sorted in triplicate, with some 300,000 cells per subset placed directly into RLT lysis buffer. Naive CD8+ T cells were defined stringently as CD45RO-CCR7+CD27+CD95- to exclude memory contaminants. Peripheral blood mononuclear cells were isolated from buffy coats using standard density gradient centrifugation. A FACSAria III was used to flow-sort naive CXCR3-negative and CXCR3-positive CD8+ T cells. Total RNA was extracted from sorted cells using an RNeasy Mini Kit. Sequences DFQATT (CDR1) and SNEGSKA (CDR2) are obtained from the germline V gene (reference sequence). The CDR3 has 14 amino acids, counting the end cysteine and phenylalanine. The protein alone is recorded here. As concerns this clonotype: Its cognate antigen has yet to be identified.

These reads were obtained on a NextSeq 550. The Human TCR Profiling Kit (MiLaboratory) was used to make UMI-labeled 5' RACE TRB cDNA libraries. The full amount of extracted RNA was used for cDNA synthesis, and the full amount of resulting cDNA was used for PCR amplification. Libraries were prepared in parallel with an identical number of PCR cycles. Per the authors' processing: With a minimum of two reads required per UMI, MIGEC and MiXCR pulled out about 53,000 +/- 10,000 unique UMI-labeled TRB cDNA molecules from each library. Each library averaged around 40,000 +/- 10,000 functional in-frame TRB CDR3 nucleotide clonotypes without stop codons. After downsampling to 5000 UMI-labeled TRB molecules per sample, diversity metrics such as normalized Shannon-Wiener and Chao1 were calculated in VDJtools. For the central five CDR3 residues, VDJtools calculated physicochemical properties weighted by clonotype size, namely interaction energy, strength, volume and Kidera factor 4. The reads went through TCRdb reprocessing, and each CDR3 protein sequence gets one entry with no DNA. TCRdb, not the authors, supplied the V and J calls. The record for this sample contains 45,000 or so distinct CDR3 sequences. The ten top clones hold roughly 1.5% of the sample.

Recombination connected TRBV20-1 to TRBJ2-1. This receptor was taken from a human donor in good health. Some clones in this sample may be carry-over from other donors' samples. Sequencing used naive CXCR3- CD8+ T cells from blood. The meaning of the sample's cell subset or site label: CD45RO-CCR7+CD27+CD95- naive CD8+ T cells lacking CXCR3 (TNR3-). CDR3 reads: CSARDKSSYNEQFF.